This is a list of T cell receptor beta chains from one sample in a study of identifying expanded T cells in peripheral blood. The protocol was immunoSEQ multiplex PCR, while the TCRdb copy is restricted to in-frame clones and leaves out a portion. Here the sample spans 100,000 to 110,000 clones, approximately 89% being singletons. Sequencing input: blood. These receptors originate from a person between 18 and 75 years old in good health. Both conserved end residues are part of each CDR3. Fields, in order: D gene, clone size, V gene, CDR3 length, J gene, CDR3 protein, CDR3 DNA. The D gene is left open where the match is weak. Part of the rows lack a size; the others show once, few, many or a class for expanded clones.

d_gene: TRBD1; abundance: NA; v_gene: TRBV19; len: 16; j_gene: TRBJ2-2; CDR3aa: CASSVQTGDDTGELFF; CDR3nt: TGTGCCAGTAGTGTTCAGACAGGGGACGACACCGGGGAGCTGTTTTTT
d_gene: TRBD1; abundance: few; v_gene: TRBV18; len: 14; j_gene: TRBJ1-2; CDR3aa: CASSDGQGEKGYTF; CDR3nt: TGTGCCAGCTCAGATGGACAGGGGGAGAAGGGCTACACCTTC
d_gene: NA; abundance: NA; v_gene: TRBV4-3; len: 16; j_gene: TRBJ2-2; CDR3aa: CASSQDPAENTGELFF; CDR3nt: TGCGCCAGCAGCCAAGATCCAGCTGAGAACACCGGGGAGCTGTTTTTT
d_gene: NA; abundance: NA; v_gene: TRBV14; len: 15; j_gene: TRBJ2-7; CDR3aa: CASSAGSGLSYEQYF; CDR3nt: TGTGCCAGCAGCGCCGGAAGTGGTCTCTCCTACGAGCAGTACTTC
d_gene: TRBD1; abundance: NA; v_gene: TRBV5-6; len: 17; j_gene: TRBJ1-2; CDR3aa: CASSYPGQGATNYGYTF; CDR3nt: TGTGCCAGCAGTTATCCGGGACAGGGGGCCACCAACTATGGCTACACCTTC
d_gene: NA; abundance: few; v_gene: TRBV30; len: 13; j_gene: TRBJ1-5; CDR3aa: CAWSVHSNQPQHF; CDR3nt: TGTGCCTGGAGTGTACATAGCAATCAGCCCCAGCATTTT
d_gene: TRBD2; abundance: NA; v_gene: TRBV4-1; len: 17; j_gene: TRBJ2-1; CDR3aa: CASSQDPLAGSYNEQFF; CDR3nt: TGCGCCAGCAGCCAAGATCCGCTAGCGGGGTCCTACAATGAGCAGTTCTTC
d_gene: TRBD2; abundance: NA; v_gene: TRBV2; len: 15; j_gene: TRBJ2-3; CDR3aa: CASTRRSGGAGTQYF; CDR3nt: TGTGCCAGCACCCGAAGGAGCGGGGGGGCGGGTACGCAGTATTTT
d_gene: NA; abundance: NA; v_gene: TRBV9; len: 14; j_gene: TRBJ1-2; CDR3aa: CASSVGGSLYGYTF; CDR3nt: TGTGCCAGCAGCGTAGGGGGGTCTCTCTATGGCTACACCTTC
d_gene: NA; abundance: NA; v_gene: TRBV5-1; len: 14; j_gene: TRBJ1-4; CDR3aa: CASSFGPDTEKLFF; CDR3nt: TGCGCCAGCAGCTTTGGGCCAGACACTGAAAAACTGTTTTTT
d_gene: NA; abundance: NA; v_gene: TRBV21-1; len: 15; j_gene: TRBJ1-6; CDR3aa: CASTVYGRHNSPLHF; CDR3nt: TGTGCCAGCACGGTCTACGGACGGCATAATTCACCCCTCCACTTT
d_gene: NA; abundance: NA; v_gene: TRBV7-9; len: 13; j_gene: TRBJ1-1; CDR3aa: CASRPQGLAEAFF; CDR3nt: TGTGCCAGCAGGCCCCAGGGGCTCGCTGAAGCTTTCTTT
d_gene: NA; abundance: NA; v_gene: TRBV2; len: 13; j_gene: TRBJ1-2; CDR3aa: CASSGAANYGYTF; CDR3nt: TGTGCCAGCAGCGGGGCAGCTAACTATGGCTACACCTTC
d_gene: NA; abundance: NA; v_gene: TRBV21-1; len: 16; j_gene: TRBJ1-1; CDR3aa: CASILDSYPDLTEAFF; CDR3nt: TGTGCCAGCATCCTCGACAGCTACCCAGACTTAACCGAAGCTTTCTTT
d_gene: NA; abundance: NA; v_gene: TRBV30; len: 14; j_gene: TRBJ1-2; CDR3aa: CAWSRGGGNYGYTF; CDR3nt: TGTGCCTGGAGTCGGGGGGGTGGTAACTATGGCTACACCTTC
d_gene: NA; abundance: NA; v_gene: TRBV2; len: 15; j_gene: TRBJ1-5; CDR3aa: CASMMDGASNQPQHF; CDR3nt: TGTGCCAGCATGATGGATGGAGCGAGCAATCAGCCCCAGCATTTT
d_gene: NA; abundance: few; v_gene: TRBV6-1; len: 13; j_gene: TRBJ1-2; CDR3aa: CASRDATNYGYTF; CDR3nt: TGTGCCAGCAGAGACGCAACTAACTATGGCTACACCTTC
d_gene: NA; abundance: NA; v_gene: TRBV7-8; len: 14; j_gene: TRBJ1-5; CDR3aa: CASSGARTVQPQHF; CDR3nt: TGTGCCAGCAGTGGAGCCCGGACAGTCCAGCCCCAGCATTTT
d_gene: NA; abundance: NA; v_gene: TRBV9; len: 18; j_gene: TRBJ1-1; CDR3aa: CASSAGSILGTSRTEAFF; CDR3nt: TGTGCCAGCAGCGCCGGTTCCATACTAGGGACTTCTCGCACTGAAGCTTTCTTT
d_gene: TRBD2; abundance: NA; v_gene: TRBV13; len: 16; j_gene: TRBJ2-7; CDR3aa: CASRSRTSGSSYEQYF; CDR3nt: TGTGCCAGCAGATCCCGCACTAGCGGAAGCTCCTACGAGCAGTACTTC
d_gene: NA; abundance: NA; v_gene: TRBV10-3; len: 13; j_gene: TRBJ1-4; CDR3aa: CAISFDPNEKLFF; CDR3nt: TGTGCCATCAGTTTCGACCCGAATGAAAAACTGTTTTTT
d_gene: NA; abundance: NA; v_gene: TRBV7-8; len: 15; j_gene: TRBJ2-7; CDR3aa: CASSLAGPPKYEQYF; CDR3nt: TGTGCCAGCAGCTTAGCGGGACCACCAAAGTACGAGCAGTACTTC
d_gene: NA; abundance: NA; v_gene: TRBV12-5; len: 14; j_gene: TRBJ2-1; CDR3aa: CASGFGHNYNEQFF; CDR3nt: TGTGCTAGTGGTTTTGGACACAACTACAATGAGCAGTTCTTC
d_gene: NA; abundance: NA; v_gene: TRBV11-2; len: 15; j_gene: TRBJ2-7; CDR3aa: CASSLALGGSYEQYF; CDR3nt: TGTGCCAGCAGCTTAGCACTAGGGGGAAGCTACGAGCAGTACTTC
d_gene: NA; abundance: NA; v_gene: TRBV9; len: 15; j_gene: TRBJ1-2; CDR3aa: CASSLGTGSAYGYTF; CDR3nt: TGTGCCAGCAGCCTCGGGACGGGGTCAGCGTATGGCTACACCTTC
d_gene: NA; abundance: NA; v_gene: TRBV19; len: 14; j_gene: TRBJ1-5; CDR3aa: CASSIPFQAPPQHF; CDR3nt: TGTGCCAGTAGTATACCCTTCCAGGCCCCGCCCCAGCATTTT
d_gene: NA; abundance: NA; v_gene: TRBV9; len: 15; j_gene: TRBJ2-1; CDR3aa: CASSLTGSSYNEQFF; CDR3nt: TGTGCCAGCAGCCTTACAGGTAGCTCCTACAATGAGCAGTTCTTC
d_gene: NA; abundance: NA; v_gene: TRBV6-1; len: 11; j_gene: TRBJ2-3; CDR3aa: CASSEAGTQYF; CDR3nt: TGTGCCAGCAGTGAAGCGGGTACGCAGTATTTT
d_gene: TRBD1; abundance: NA; v_gene: TRBV5-4; len: 14; j_gene: TRBJ1-2; CDR3aa: CASSLKTGNYGYTF; CDR3nt: TGTGCCAGCAGCTTGAAGACAGGGAACTATGGCTACACCTTC
d_gene: NA; abundance: NA; v_gene: TRBV6-6; len: 11; j_gene: TRBJ2-5; CDR3aa: CASSQQETQYF; CDR3nt: TGTGCCAGCAGCCAGCAAGAGACCCAGTACTTC
d_gene: TRBD2; abundance: once; v_gene: TRBV4-3; len: 17; j_gene: TRBJ2-3; CDR3aa: CASSPSGLAGDRDTQYF; CDR3nt: TGCGCCAGCAGCCCCTCGGGACTAGCGGGGGATCGGGATACGCAGTATTTT
d_gene: NA; abundance: few; v_gene: TRBV4-1; len: 13; j_gene: TRBJ2-7; CDR3aa: CASSQGLGYEQYF; CDR3nt: TGCGCCAGCAGCCAAGGTCTTGGCTACGAGCAGTACTTC
d_gene: NA; abundance: NA; v_gene: TRBV7-3; len: 16; j_gene: TRBJ2-3; CDR3aa: CASSSRRGGGTDTQYF; CDR3nt: TGTGCCAGCAGCTCACGCCGTGGCGGGGGCACAGATACGCAGTATTTT
d_gene: NA; abundance: NA; v_gene: TRBV7-9; len: 12; j_gene: TRBJ1-1; CDR3aa: CASTGANTEAFF; CDR3nt: TGTGCCAGCACCGGAGCAAACACTGAAGCTTTCTTT
d_gene: TRBD1; abundance: NA; v_gene: TRBV2; len: 14; j_gene: TRBJ2-3; CDR3aa: CASSGTGFTDTQYF; CDR3nt: TGTGCCAGCAGTGGGACAGGGTTCACAGATACGCAGTATTTT
d_gene: NA; abundance: NA; v_gene: TRBV5-1; len: 15; j_gene: TRBJ1-2; CDR3aa: CASSSHRVPAEGYTF; CDR3nt: TGCGCCAGCAGCTCACACCGGGTCCCGGCGGAAGGCTACACCTTC
d_gene: NA; abundance: NA; v_gene: TRBV19; len: 13; j_gene: TRBJ1-1; CDR3aa: CASSIGGGTEAFF; CDR3nt: TGTGCCAGTAGTATAGGAGGGGGGACTGAAGCTTTCTTT
d_gene: NA; abundance: NA; v_gene: TRBV4-1; len: 14; j_gene: TRBJ2-7; CDR3aa: CASSQDRGGYEQYF; CDR3nt: TGCGCCAGCAGCCAAGATCGAGGCGGCTACGAGCAGTACTTC
d_gene: NA; abundance: once; v_gene: TRBV30; len: 15; j_gene: TRBJ1-1; CDR3aa: CAWSVPRGMNTEAFF; CDR3nt: TGTGCCTGGAGTGTCCCCCGCGGGATGAACACTGAAGCTTTCTTT
d_gene: TRBD2; abundance: NA; v_gene: TRBV19; len: 15; j_gene: TRBJ2-3; CDR3aa: CASMRSSGVFSAQYF; CDR3nt: TGTGCCAGTATGAGGTCTAGCGGGGTTTTCTCGGCGCAGTATTTT
d_gene: NA; abundance: once; v_gene: TRBV5-5; len: 16; j_gene: TRBJ2-2; CDR3aa: CASSLTGTSNTGELFF; CDR3nt: TGTGCCAGCAGCTTGACCGGGACGTCGAACACCGGGGAGCTGTTTTTT
d_gene: NA; abundance: NA; v_gene: TRBV6-5; len: 15; j_gene: TRBJ1-1; CDR3aa: CASSPWQGRGTEAFF; CDR3nt: TGTGCCAGCAGCCCTTGGCAGGGCCGTGGCACTGAAGCTTTCTTT
d_gene: TRBD1; abundance: NA; v_gene: TRBV2; len: 11; j_gene: TRBJ2-1; CDR3aa: CATGQDNEQFF; CDR3nt: TGTGCCACCGGACAGGACAATGAGCAGTTCTTC
d_gene: TRBD1; abundance: NA; v_gene: TRBV9; len: 13; j_gene: TRBJ1-4; CDR3aa: CASSYRGAEKLFF; CDR3nt: TGTGCCAGCAGCTACAGGGGTGCGGAAAAACTGTTTTTT
d_gene: NA; abundance: NA; v_gene: TRBV5-4; len: 12; j_gene: TRBJ1-2; CDR3aa: CASSQEGYGYTF; CDR3nt: TGTGCCAGCAGCCAGGAGGGCTATGGCTACACCTTC
d_gene: TRBD2; abundance: NA; v_gene: TRBV7-6; len: 16; j_gene: TRBJ2-7; CDR3aa: CASSPRLAGTSYEQYF; CDR3nt: TGTGCCAGCAGCCCCAGACTAGCGGGGACCTCCTACGAGCAGTACTTC
d_gene: NA; abundance: NA; v_gene: TRBV2; len: 13; j_gene: TRBJ1-4; CDR3aa: CASRPGNGEKLFF; CDR3nt: TGTGCCAGCAGACCCGGGAACGGTGAAAAACTGTTTTTT
d_gene: NA; abundance: NA; v_gene: TRBV6-1; len: 14; j_gene: TRBJ1-1; CDR3aa: CASSEVPRDTEAFF; CDR3nt: TGTGCCAGCAGTGAAGTTCCCAGGGATACTGAAGCTTTCTTT
d_gene: TRBD1; abundance: NA; v_gene: TRBV10-3; len: 17; j_gene: TRBJ2-3; CDR3aa: CAISTDRSNPSTDTQYF; CDR3nt: TGTGCCATCAGTACGGACAGGTCAAATCCTAGCACAGATACGCAGTATTTT
d_gene: NA; abundance: NA; v_gene: TRBV2; len: 15; j_gene: TRBJ1-4; CDR3aa: CASKTSTGLNEKLFF; CDR3nt: TGTGCCAGCAAAACCTCGACGGGCTTAAATGAAAAACTGTTTTTT